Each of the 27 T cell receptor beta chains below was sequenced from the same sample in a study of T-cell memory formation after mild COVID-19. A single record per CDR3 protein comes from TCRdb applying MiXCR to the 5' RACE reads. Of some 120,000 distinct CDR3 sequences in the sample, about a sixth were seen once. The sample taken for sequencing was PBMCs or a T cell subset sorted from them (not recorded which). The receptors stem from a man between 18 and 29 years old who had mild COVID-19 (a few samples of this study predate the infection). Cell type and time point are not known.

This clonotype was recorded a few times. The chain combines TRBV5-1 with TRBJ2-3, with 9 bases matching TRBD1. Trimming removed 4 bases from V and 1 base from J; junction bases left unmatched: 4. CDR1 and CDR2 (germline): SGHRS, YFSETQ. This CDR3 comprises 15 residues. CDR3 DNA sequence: TGCGCCAGCAGCCCATGGACAGGGGGCACAGATACGCAGTATTTT. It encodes CASSPWTGGTDTQYF. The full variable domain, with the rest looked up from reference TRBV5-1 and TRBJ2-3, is KAGVTQTPRYLIKTRGQQVTLSCSPISGHRSVSWYQQTPGQGLQFLFEYFSETQRNKGNFPGRFSGRQFSNSRSEMNVSTLELGDSALYLCASSPWTGGTDTQYFGPGTRLTVL.

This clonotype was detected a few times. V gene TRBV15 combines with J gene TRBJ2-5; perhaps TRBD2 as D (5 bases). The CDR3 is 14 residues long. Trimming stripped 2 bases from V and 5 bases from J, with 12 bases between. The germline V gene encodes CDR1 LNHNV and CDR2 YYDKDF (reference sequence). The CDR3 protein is CATSRWQTGETQYF. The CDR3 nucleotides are TGTGCCACCAGCAGATGGCAGACGGGGGAGACCCAGTACTTC.

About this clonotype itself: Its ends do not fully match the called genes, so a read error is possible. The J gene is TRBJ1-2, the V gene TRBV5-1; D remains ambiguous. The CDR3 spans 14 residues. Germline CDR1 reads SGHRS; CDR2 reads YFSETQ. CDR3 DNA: TGCGCCAGCTGCTTAACCCCAGCGCCCCATGGCTACACCTTC. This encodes CASCLTPAPHGYTF. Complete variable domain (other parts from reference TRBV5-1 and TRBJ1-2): KAGVTQTPRYLIKTRGQQVTLSCSPISGHRSVSWYQQTPGQGLQFLFEYFSETQRNKGNFPGRFSGRQFSNSRSEMNVSTLELGDSALYLCASCLTPAPHGYTFGSGTRLTVV.

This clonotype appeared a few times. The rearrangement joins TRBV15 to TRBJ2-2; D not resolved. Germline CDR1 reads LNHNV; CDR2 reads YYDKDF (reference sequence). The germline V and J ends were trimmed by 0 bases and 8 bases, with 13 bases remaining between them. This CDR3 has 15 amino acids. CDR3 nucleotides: TGTGCCACCAGCAGAGATAGGCAGTCCCGAGGGGAGCTGTTTTTT. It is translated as CATSRDRQSRGELFF.

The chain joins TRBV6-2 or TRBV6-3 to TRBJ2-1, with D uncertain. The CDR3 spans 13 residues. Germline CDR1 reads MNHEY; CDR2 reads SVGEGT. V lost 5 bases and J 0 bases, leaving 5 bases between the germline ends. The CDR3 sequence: CASSRISYNEQFF. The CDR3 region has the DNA TGTGCCAGCAGTAGAATCTCCTACAATGAGCAGTTCTTC.

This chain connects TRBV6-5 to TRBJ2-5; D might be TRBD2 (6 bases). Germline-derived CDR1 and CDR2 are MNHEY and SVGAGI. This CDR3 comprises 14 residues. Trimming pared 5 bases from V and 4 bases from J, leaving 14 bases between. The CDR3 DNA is TGTGCCAGCAGTACCGGGGCGGGGTCAGAGACCCAGTACTTC. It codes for CASSTGAGSETQYF.

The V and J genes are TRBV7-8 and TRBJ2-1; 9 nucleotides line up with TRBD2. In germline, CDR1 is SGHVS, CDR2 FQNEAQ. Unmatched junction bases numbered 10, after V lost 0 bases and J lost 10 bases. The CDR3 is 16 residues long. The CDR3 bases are TGTGCCAGCAGCTTAGCGGGTGGCGGGGGGGCGAACGAGCAGTTCTTC. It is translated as CASSLAGGGGANEQFF.

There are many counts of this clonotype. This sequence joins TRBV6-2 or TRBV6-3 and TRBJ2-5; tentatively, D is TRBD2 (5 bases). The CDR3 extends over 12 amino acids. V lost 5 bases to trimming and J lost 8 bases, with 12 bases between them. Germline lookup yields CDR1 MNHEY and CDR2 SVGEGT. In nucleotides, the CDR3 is TGTGCCAGCAGTACAACCGAGGGAACCCAGTACTTC. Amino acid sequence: CASSTTEGTQYF.

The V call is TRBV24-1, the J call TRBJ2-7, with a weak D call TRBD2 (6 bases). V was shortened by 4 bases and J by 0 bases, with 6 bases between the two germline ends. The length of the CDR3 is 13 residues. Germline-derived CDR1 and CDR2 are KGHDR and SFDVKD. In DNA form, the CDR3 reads TGTGCCACCAGTGACGGGAGCTCCTACGAGCAGTACTTC. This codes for CATSDGSSYEQYF.

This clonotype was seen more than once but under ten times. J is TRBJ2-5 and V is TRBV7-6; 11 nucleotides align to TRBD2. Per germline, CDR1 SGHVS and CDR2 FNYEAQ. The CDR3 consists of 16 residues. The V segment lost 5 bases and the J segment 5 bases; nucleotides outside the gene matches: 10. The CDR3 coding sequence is TGTGCCAGCAGCAGGCTAGCGGGGGGCGAACGGGAGACCCAGTACTTC. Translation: CASSRLAGGERETQYF.

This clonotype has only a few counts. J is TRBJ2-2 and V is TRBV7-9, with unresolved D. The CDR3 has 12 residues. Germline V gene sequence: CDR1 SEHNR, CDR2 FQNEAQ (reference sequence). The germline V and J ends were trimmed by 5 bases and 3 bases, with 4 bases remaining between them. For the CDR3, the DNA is TGTGCCAGCAGCATACACACCGGGGAGCTGTTTTTT. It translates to CASSIHTGELFF.

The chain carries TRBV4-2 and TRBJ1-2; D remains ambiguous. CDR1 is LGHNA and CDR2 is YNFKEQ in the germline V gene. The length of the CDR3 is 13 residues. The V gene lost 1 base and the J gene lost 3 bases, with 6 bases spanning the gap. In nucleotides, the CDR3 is TGTGCCAGCAGCCAAGGGAGCGACTATGGCTACACCTTC. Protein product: CASSQGSDYGYTF.

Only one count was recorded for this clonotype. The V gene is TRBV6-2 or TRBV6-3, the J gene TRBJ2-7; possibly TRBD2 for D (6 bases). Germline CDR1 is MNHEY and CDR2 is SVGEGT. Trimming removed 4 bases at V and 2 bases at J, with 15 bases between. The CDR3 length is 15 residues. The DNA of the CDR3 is TGTGCCAGCAGTTTTTATCGGGGGATTGCCTACGAGCAGTACTTC. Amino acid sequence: CASSFYRGIAYEQYF.

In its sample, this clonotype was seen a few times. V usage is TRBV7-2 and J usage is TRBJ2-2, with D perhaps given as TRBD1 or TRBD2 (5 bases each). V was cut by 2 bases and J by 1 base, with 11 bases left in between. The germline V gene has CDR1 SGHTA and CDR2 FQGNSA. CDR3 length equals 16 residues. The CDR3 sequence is CASSLRGGRNTGELFF. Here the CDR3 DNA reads TGTGCCAGCAGCTTACGGGGCGGGCGGAACACCGGGGAGCTGTTTTTT.

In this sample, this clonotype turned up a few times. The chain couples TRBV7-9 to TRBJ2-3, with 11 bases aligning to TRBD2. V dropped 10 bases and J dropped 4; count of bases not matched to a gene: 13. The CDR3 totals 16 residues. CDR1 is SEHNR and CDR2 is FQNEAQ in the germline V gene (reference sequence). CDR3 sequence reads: CANGGLAAPRSDTQYF. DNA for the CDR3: TGTGCCAACGGGGGACTAGCGGCGCCCCGATCAGATACGCAGTATTTT.

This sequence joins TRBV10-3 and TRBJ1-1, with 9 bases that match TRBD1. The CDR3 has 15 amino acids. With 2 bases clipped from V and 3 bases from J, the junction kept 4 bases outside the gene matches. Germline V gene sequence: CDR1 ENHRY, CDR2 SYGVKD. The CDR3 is CAISERTGVDTEAFF. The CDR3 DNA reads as TGTGCCATCAGTGAGAGGACAGGGGTGGACACTGAAGCTTTCTTT.

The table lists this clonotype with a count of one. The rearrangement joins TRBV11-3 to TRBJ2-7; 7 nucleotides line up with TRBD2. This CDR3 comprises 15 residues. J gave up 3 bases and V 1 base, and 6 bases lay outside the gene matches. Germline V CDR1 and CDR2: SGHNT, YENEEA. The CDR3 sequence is CASSLGPAGSYEQYF. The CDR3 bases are TGTGCCAGCAGCTTAGGTCCAGCGGGGAGCTACGAGCAGTACTTC.

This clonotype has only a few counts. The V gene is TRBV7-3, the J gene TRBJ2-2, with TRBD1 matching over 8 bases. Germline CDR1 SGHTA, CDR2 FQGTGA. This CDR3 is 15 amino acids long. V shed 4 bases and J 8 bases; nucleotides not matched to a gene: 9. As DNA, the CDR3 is TGTGCCAGCAGCTCCACAGGGGGAGAGTCAGGGGAGCTGTTTTTT. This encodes CASSSTGGESGELFF. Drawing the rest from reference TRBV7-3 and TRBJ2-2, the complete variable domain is GAGVSQTPSNKVTEKGKYVELRCDPISGHTALYWYRQSLGQGPEFLIYFQGTGAADDSGLPNDRFFAVRPEGSVSTLKIQRTERGDSAVYLCASSSTGGESGELFFGEGSRLTVL.

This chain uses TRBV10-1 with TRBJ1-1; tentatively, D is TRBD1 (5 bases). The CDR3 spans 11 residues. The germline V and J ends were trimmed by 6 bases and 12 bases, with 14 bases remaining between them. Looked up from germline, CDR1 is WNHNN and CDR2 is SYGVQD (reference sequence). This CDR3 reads CASSGTYETFF. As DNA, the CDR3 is TGCGCCAGCAGCGGGACGTACGAAACTTTCTTT.

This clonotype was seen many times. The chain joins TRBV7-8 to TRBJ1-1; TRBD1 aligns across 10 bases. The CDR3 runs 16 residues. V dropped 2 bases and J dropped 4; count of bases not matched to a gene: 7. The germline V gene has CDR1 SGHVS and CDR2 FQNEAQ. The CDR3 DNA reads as TGTGCCAGCAGCTTAAAGAGGGACAGGGGACGCACTGAAGCTTTCTTT. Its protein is CASSLKRDRGRTEAFF.

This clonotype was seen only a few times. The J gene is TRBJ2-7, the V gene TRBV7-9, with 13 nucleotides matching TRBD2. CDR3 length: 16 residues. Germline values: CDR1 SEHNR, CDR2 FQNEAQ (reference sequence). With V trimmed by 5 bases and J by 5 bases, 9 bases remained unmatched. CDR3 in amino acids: CASSLGGTSGDHEQYV. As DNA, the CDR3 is TGTGCCAGCAGCCTAGGGGGGACTAGCGGGGACCACGAGCAGTACGTC.

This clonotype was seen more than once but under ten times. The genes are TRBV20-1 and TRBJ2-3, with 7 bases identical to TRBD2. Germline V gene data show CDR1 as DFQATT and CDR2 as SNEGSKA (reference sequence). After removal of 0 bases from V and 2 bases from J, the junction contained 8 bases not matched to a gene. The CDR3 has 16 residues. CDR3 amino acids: CSARDTQRGATDTQYF. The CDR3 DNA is TGCAGTGCTAGAGATACCCAGCGGGGAGCCACAGATACGCAGTATTTT.

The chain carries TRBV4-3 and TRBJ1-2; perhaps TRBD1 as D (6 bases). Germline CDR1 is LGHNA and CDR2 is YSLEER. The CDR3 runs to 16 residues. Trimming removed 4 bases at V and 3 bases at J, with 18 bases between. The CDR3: CASSPTSRTVYYGYTF. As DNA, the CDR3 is TGCGCCAGCAGCCCTACGAGTAGGACAGTCTACTATGGCTACACCTTC.

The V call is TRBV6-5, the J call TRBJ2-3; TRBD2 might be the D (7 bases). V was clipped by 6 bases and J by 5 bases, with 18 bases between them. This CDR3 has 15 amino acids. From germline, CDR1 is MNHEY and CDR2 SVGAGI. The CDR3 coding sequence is TGTGCCAGCAGGTCGGCGGGGGCGGGGAAAGATACGCAGTATTTT. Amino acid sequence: CASRSAGAGKDTQYF.

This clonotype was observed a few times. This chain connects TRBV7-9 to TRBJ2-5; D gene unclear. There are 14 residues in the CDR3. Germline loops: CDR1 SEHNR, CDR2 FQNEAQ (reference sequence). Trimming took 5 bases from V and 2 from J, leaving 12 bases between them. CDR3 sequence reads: CASSPRTTQETQYF. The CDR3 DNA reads TGTGCCAGCAGCCCGCGGACCACACAAGAGACCCAGTACTTC.

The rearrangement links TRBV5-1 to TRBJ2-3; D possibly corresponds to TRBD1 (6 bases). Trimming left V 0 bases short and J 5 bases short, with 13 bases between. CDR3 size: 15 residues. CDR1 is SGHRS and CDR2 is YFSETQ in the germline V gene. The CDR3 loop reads CASSLGVLGGDTQYF. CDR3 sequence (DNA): TGCGCCAGCAGCTTGGGCGTTCTAGGGGGAGATACGCAGTATTTT.

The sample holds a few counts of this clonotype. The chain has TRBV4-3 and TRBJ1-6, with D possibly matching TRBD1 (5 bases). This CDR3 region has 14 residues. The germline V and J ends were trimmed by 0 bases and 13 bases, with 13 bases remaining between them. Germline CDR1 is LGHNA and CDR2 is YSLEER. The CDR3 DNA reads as TGCGCCAGCAGCCAAGATCCGGGGGGTTTTCCCCTCCACTTT. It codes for CASSQDPGGFPLHF.